This TCR beta chain was found in a study of T-cell reconstitution after alpha-beta-depleted transplantation in children. Study-level results: Newly produced T cells mostly accounted for T-cell counts and diversity one year post-transplant. Several patients had high TCRbeta diversity at day 60; it came from surviving recipient T cells and thymic progenitors.

During its preparation, the TCRbeta library received unique molecular identifiers. TCRdb analysed the PCR reads with MiXCR anew, one entry per CDR3 protein. The repertoire holds 250,000 to 300,000 distinct CDR3 sequences, nearly 8% seen once, with 9.1% in the top ten. The CDR3 has 18 amino acids. Germline CDR1 is SGHVT and CDR2 is SQSDAQ. V dropped 11 bases and J dropped 6; count of bases not matched to a gene: 24. This clonotype is a singleton in its sample. Its antigen is not known. The origin of this receptor is a female patient aged 2-9 years who had a stem cell transplant for Fanconi anemia, so the T cells may come from the graft donor. This specimen consisted of peripheral blood, obtained 360 days after TCRalphabeta/CD19-depleted stem cell transplant. The chain joins TRBV7-4 to TRBJ2-1, with 8 bases identical to TRBD2. CDR3 sequence (DNA): TGTGCCTTCAGTTTAAGGTTGGTGAAGATAGCGGGACGCAATGAGCAGTTCTTC. This sequence encodes CAFSLRLVKIAGRNEQFF.